This passage covers 8 T cell receptor beta chains from one sample sequenced in a study of blood T cell repertoires in COVID-19. Generated by immunoSEQ multiplex PCR, the TCRdb table keeps only in-frame clones and is missing some. This table holds 350,000 or so clones, nearly 90% found once. Sequences were obtained from peripheral blood. Every receptor here comes from a man aged 18 to 29 with active or convalescent COVID-19.

The rearrangement joins TRBV7-2 to TRBJ2-7, with a possible D match to TRBD2 (5 bases). The V and J ends lost 7 bases and 0 bases respectively, with 19 bases between them. The CDR3 totals 16 residues. The germline V gene encodes CDR1 SGHTA and CDR2 FQGNSA. In DNA, the CDR3 is TGTGCCAGCACCCCGACCGGACTGGGAAGCTCCTACGAGCAGTACTTC. This gives the protein CASTPTGLGSSYEQYF.

V usage is TRBV14 and J usage is TRBJ2-1, with D perhaps matching TRBD2 (6 bases). This CDR3 spans 14 amino acids. Trimming stripped 0 bases from V and 8 bases from J, with 11 bases between. CDR1 and CDR2 from the germline V gene are SGHDN and FVKESK. The CDR3: CASSQDLWGDEQFF. The CDR3 coding sequence is TGTGCCAGCAGCCAAGATCTGTGGGGGGATGAGCAGTTCTTC.

With respect to this clone: Other DNA sequences in this specimen translate into the identical CDR3. V is TRBV10-3 and J is TRBJ1-1; TRBD1 matches at 7 bases. The CDR3 extends over 15 amino acids. The germline gives CDR1 ENHRY, CDR2 SYGVKD. V dropped 0 bases and J dropped 0; count of bases not matched to a gene: 1. The CDR3 is CAISESTGLNTEAFF. CDR3 DNA sequence: TGTGCCATCAGTGAGTCGACAGGGTTGAACACTGAAGCTTTCTTT.

This clone occurred once. The chain is built from TRBV7-6 and TRBJ2-3; TRBD2 agrees at 8 bases. This CDR3 has 17 residues. The V and J ends lost 1 base and 0 bases, in that order; junction bases with no gene match: 6. Germline CDR1 reads SGHVS; CDR2 reads FNYEAQ. This CDR3 is CASSLEGLDMSTDTQYF. DNA of the CDR3: TGTGCCAGCAGCTTAGAGGGACTAGACATGAGCACAGATACGCAGTATTTT. The full variable domain, rest sourced from reference TRBV7-6 and TRBJ2-3, is GAGVSQSPRYKVTKRGQDVALRCDPISGHVSLYWYRQALGQGPEFLTYFNYEAQQDKSGLPNDRFSAERPEGSISTLTIQRTEQRDSAMYRCASSLEGLDMSTDTQYFGPGTRLTVL.

V gene TRBV19 combines with J gene TRBJ1-4; tentatively, D is TRBD1 (5 bases). Per germline, CDR1 LNHDA and CDR2 SQIVND (reference sequence). The CDR3 sequence is 13 residues long. Deletions cut 6 bases from V and 8 bases from J, with 13 bases between. CDR3 region: CASRLQGGEKLFF. As DNA, the CDR3 is TGTGCCAGTAGACTTCAGGGTGGCGAAAAACTGTTTTTT.

The chain couples TRBV27 to TRBJ2-7; 13 bases are shared with TRBD2. CDR3 length equals 16 residues. The germline V gene has CDR1 MNHEY and CDR2 SMNVEV (reference sequence). The V and J ends lost 4 bases and 4 bases, in that order; junction bases with no gene match: 7. The CDR3 region has the DNA TGTGCCAGCAGTTCCCTCCGACTAGCGGGGGGATACGAGCAGTACTTC. Protein sequence: CASSSLRLAGGYEQYF.

V and J are TRBV11-3 and TRBJ2-2; TRBD2 agrees at 15 bases. The ends lost 5 bases at V and 1 base at J; junction bases unmatched: 8. This CDR3 is built from 19 residues. Germline loops: CDR1 SGHNT, CDR2 YENEEA. CDR3 region: CASSPRTSGRGLNTGELFF. The DNA of the CDR3 is TGTGCCAGCAGCCCCCGGACTAGCGGGAGGGGATTGAACACCGGGGAGCTGTTTTTT.

The chain recombines TRBV7-8 with TRBJ2-1; TRBD2 matches 7 bases. This CDR3 is 17 amino acids long. Losses at the gene ends were 1 base for V and 1 base for J; bases not matched to a gene: 7. Germline V gene sequence: CDR1 SGHVS, CDR2 FQNEAQ. CDR3 loop: CASSLDRRGRSYNEQFF. As DNA, the CDR3 is TGTGCCAGCAGCTTAGATCGGCGGGGGAGATCCTACAATGAGCAGTTCTTC.